Shown below are 10 T cell receptor beta chains from a single sample sequenced in a study of early T cells in non-severe SARS-CoV-2 infection. TCRdb analysed the 5' RACE reads with MiXCR anew, one entry per CDR3 protein. Of some 80,000 distinct CDR3 sequences in the sample, less than 5.5% were seen once. Sequences were derived from whole blood, sampled at baseline. The receptors here all came from an adult who was a healthcare worker with PCR-confirmed SARS-CoV-2 infection or an uninfected control (not recorded which).

The sample holds many counts of this clonotype. The chain links TRBV6-1 to TRBJ1-5, with D uncertain. The CDR3 has 12 amino acids. Trimming removed 7 bases from V and 7 bases from J, with 11 bases in between. Germline V gene lookup returns CDR1 MNHNS and CDR2 SASEGT. The CDR3 nucleotides are TGTGCCAGCAATTTAATTGGGCAGCCCCAGCATTTT. Translation gives CASNLIGQPQHF.

This clonotype appeared many times. This rearrangement joins TRBV6-1 to TRBJ1-4; TRBD1 is a possible D gene (5 bases). Germline CDR1 and CDR2: MNHNS and SASEGT. V lost 4 bases to trimming and J lost 5 bases, with 14 bases between them. The length of the CDR3 is 15 residues. The CDR3 DNA follows: TGTGCCAGCAGTGGACAGAGTGAACTGAATGAAAAACTGTTTTTT. This translates into CASSGQSELNEKLFF.

The rearrangement joins TRBV5-1 to TRBJ2-1; no reliable D call. Deletions cut 0 bases from V and 4 bases from J, with 5 bases between. Looked up from germline, CDR1 is SGHRS and CDR2 is YFSETQ. This CDR3 has 13 residues. The CDR3 DNA reads as TGCGCCAGCAGCTTGGACACTTACAATGAGCAGTTCTTC. Protein sequence: CASSLDTYNEQFF.

This chain links TRBV10-3 with TRBJ2-4; the match to TRBD1 covers 8 bases. Germline V CDR1 and CDR2: ENHRY, SYGVKD. The CDR3 has 13 residues. Losses at the gene ends were 9 bases for V and 8 bases for J; bases not matched to a gene: 9. The CDR3, as DNA: TGTGCCATTGCCCAGGACAGGGACCACATTCAGTACTTC. This encodes CAIAQDRDHIQYF.

This sequence joins TRBV4-1 and TRBJ1-1; D unclear. CDR3 length: 15 residues. V was trimmed by 4 bases and J by 2 bases, leaving 14 bases between them. The germline V gene has CDR1 MGHRA and CDR2 YSYEKL. Written as DNA, the CDR3 is TGCGCCAGCAGCCTTACGGGGTCGGATAACACTGAAGCTTTCTTT. It specifies CASSLTGSDNTEAFF.

V gene TRBV12-3 or TRBV12-4 combines with J gene TRBJ2-1; 7 bases fit TRBD2. V shed 7 bases and J 8 bases; nucleotides not matched to a gene: 11. The CDR3 has 14 amino acids. The CDR3 loop is CASKIAGPWYEQFF. Here the CDR3 DNA reads TGTGCCAGCAAGATAGCGGGCCCATGGTATGAGCAGTTCTTC.

Ten or more counts support this clonotype. This chain connects TRBV28 to TRBJ2-1; D perhaps matches TRBD2 (5 bases). The CDR3 covers 19 residues. Germline V lookup: CDR1 MDHEN, CDR2 SYDVKM. Trimming took 5 bases from V and 2 from J, leaving 25 bases between them. The CDR3 DNA is TGTGCCAGCAGTCCCGAGCCCAAAAGTAGCGTAGGAACCTACAATGAGCAGTTCTTC. It is translated as CASSPEPKSSVGTYNEQFF.

This clonotype came up a few times. The chain uses TRBV30 and TRBJ1-1, with a possible D match to TRBD1 (6 bases). V was shortened by 4 bases and J by 6 bases, with 12 bases between the two germline ends. The CDR3 is 12 residues long. Germline CDR1 GTSNPN, CDR2 SVGIG (reference sequence). Here the CDR3 reads CAWTGAYAEAFF. The CDR3 DNA is TGTGCCTGGACAGGGGCTTACGCTGAAGCTTTCTTT.

The chain uses TRBV28 and TRBJ2-2; either TRBD1 or TRBD2 may fit D (6 bases each). The CDR3 loop spans 14 amino acids. Looked up from germline, CDR1 is MDHEN and CDR2 is SYDVKM. Trimming pared 6 bases from V and 6 bases from J, leaving 14 bases between. CDR3 in DNA: TGTGCCAGCAGGGGCCCGGGGGCAGCCGGGGAGCTGTTTTTT. The encoded protein is CASRGPGAAGELFF. Supplemented by reference TRBV28 and TRBJ2-2, the full variable domain reads DVKVTQSSRYLVKRTGEKVFLECVQDMDHENMFWYRQDPGLGLRLIYFSYDVKMKEKGDIPEGYSVSREKKERFSLILESASTNQTSMYLCASRGPGAAGELFFGEGSRLTVL.

This clonotype came up many times. The chain recombines TRBV19 with TRBJ2-3; weak D call: TRBD2 (5 bases). The germline gives CDR1 LNHDA, CDR2 SQIVND (reference sequence). CDR3 length: 17 amino acids. V was shortened by 4 bases and J by 0 bases, with 17 bases between the two germline ends. CDR3 region: CASSTRTFLSSTDTQYF. The DNA of the CDR3 is TGTGCCAGTAGTACAAGGACTTTTTTATCTAGCACAGATACGCAGTATTTT.